These 5 T cell receptor beta chains share one sample of origin, sequenced in a study of shared clonotypes between healthy human individuals. This table comes from immunoSEQ multiplex PCR, and its TCRdb copy is limited to in-frame clones, with some not included. Counted here are 90,000 to 120,000 clones, less than 75% occurring once; the ten biggest clones make up approximately 23%. Source material: memory CD8+ T cells sorted from blood. Subset denoted: CD45RO+ cells pooled with CCR7-negative TemRA cells. These receptor sequences come from a woman aged 25 to 39 in good health.

V usage is TRBV4-1 and J usage is TRBJ2-7; the match to TRBD1 covers 9 bases. Germline V gene lookup returns CDR1 MGHRA and CDR2 YSYEKL. Losses at the gene ends were 5 bases for V and 5 bases for J; bases not matched to a gene: 4. The CDR3 is made up of 13 amino acids. DNA of the CDR3: TGCGCCAGCAGCGGACGGACAGGGGACGAGCAGTACTTC. Its protein product is CASSGRTGDEQYF.

This clone occurred once. This chain joins TRBV5-4 and TRBJ2-1; TRBD1 matches at 7 bases. From germline, CDR1 is SGHNT and CDR2 YYREEE (reference sequence). J lost 1 base, V lost 0 bases, and 4 bases had no gene match. This CDR3 has 16 amino acids. Here the CDR3 DNA reads TGTGCCAGCAGCTTGGCCAGGGGGACATCCTACAATGAGCAGTTCTTC. Translated, it gives CASSLARGTSYNEQFF.

This chain connects TRBV7-9 to TRBJ2-2, with D perhaps assigned TRBD1 or TRBD2 (5 bases each). The CDR3 is 17 residues long. Trimming left V 3 bases short and J 2 bases short, with 16 bases between. Germline V lookup: CDR1 SEHNR, CDR2 FQNEAQ (reference sequence). CDR3 sequence: CASSFNRDVSNTGELFF. DNA for the CDR3: TGTGCCAGCAGCTTTAACCGGGACGTATCCAACACCGGGGAGCTGTTTTTT. Complete variable domain (other parts from reference TRBV7-9 and TRBJ2-2): DTGVSQNPRHKITKRGQNVTFRCDPISEHNRLYWYRQTLGQGPEFLTYFQNEAQLEKSRLLSDRFSAERPKGSFSTLEIQRTEQGDSAMYLCASSFNRDVSNTGELFFGEGSRLTVL.

The chain is built from TRBV7-8 and TRBJ1-5; D unresolved. Trimming shortened V by 9 bases and J by 5 bases, and 17 bases separated the two germline ends. The germline CDR1 and CDR2 sequences are SGHVS and FQNEAQ. The CDR3 is 14 amino acids. DNA for the CDR3: TGTGCCAGTACCGGCGAGGGTGCCGATCAGCCCCAGCATTTT. Protein sequence: CASTGEGADQPQHF.

This clone has just one count. The chain links TRBV5-1 to TRBJ2-1; 9 nucleotides agree with TRBD2. Germline V gene lookup returns CDR1 SGHRS and CDR2 YFSETQ. The CDR3 spans 17 residues. J gave up 4 bases and V 1 base, and 9 bases lay outside the gene matches. The CDR3 loop is CASSLTGAGGSYNEQFF. The CDR3 coding sequence is TGCGCCAGCAGCTTGACAGGAGCGGGAGGATCGTACAATGAGCAGTTCTTC.